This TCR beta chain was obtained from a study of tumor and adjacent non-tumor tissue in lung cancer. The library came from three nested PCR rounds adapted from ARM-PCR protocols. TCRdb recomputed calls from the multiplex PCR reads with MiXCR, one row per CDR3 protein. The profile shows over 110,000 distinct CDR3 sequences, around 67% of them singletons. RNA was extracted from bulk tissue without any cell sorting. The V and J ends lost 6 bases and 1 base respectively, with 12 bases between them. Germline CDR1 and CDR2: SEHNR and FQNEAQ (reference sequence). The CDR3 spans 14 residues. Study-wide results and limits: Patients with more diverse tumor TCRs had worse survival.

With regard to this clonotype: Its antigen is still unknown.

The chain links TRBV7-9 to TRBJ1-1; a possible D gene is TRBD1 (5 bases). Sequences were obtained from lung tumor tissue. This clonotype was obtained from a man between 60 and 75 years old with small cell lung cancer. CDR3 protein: CASRENTGNTEAFF. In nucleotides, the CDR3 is TGTGCCAGCAGGGAGAACACAGGGAACACTGAAGCTTTCTTT.